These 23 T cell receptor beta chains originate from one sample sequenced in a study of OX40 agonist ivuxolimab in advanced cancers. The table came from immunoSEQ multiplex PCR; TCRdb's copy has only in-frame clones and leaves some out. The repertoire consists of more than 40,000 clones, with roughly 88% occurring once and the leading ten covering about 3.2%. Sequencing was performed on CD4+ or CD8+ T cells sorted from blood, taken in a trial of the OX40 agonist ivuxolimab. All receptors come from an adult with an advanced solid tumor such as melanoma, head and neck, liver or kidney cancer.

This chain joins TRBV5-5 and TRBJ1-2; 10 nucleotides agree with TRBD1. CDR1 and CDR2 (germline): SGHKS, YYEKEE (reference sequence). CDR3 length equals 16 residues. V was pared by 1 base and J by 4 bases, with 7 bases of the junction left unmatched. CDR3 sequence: CASSLNPRTGGYGYTF. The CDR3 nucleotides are TGTGCCAGCAGCTTGAATCCTAGGACAGGGGGCTATGGCTACACCTTC. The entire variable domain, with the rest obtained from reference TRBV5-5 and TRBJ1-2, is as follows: DAGVTQSPTHLIKTRGQQVTLRCSPISGHKSVSWYQQVLGQGPQFIFQYYEKEERGRGNFPDRFSARQFPNYSSELNVNALLLGDSALYLCASSLNPRTGGYGYTFGSGTRLTVV.

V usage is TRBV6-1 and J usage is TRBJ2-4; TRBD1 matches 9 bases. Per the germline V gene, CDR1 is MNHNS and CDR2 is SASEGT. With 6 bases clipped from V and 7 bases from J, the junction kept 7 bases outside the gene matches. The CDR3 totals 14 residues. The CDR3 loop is CASRTGGDGNIQYF. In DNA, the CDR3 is TGTGCCAGCAGAACAGGGGGCGACGGGAACATTCAGTACTTC.

CDR3 residues: CASSSWTSMDTGELFF. The CDR3 coding sequence is TGTGCCAGCAGCTCCTGGACTAGCATGGACACCGGGGAGCTGTTTTTT. The genes are TRBV5-4 and TRBJ2-2, with 8 bases fitting TRBD2. V lost 3 bases, J lost 3 bases, and 7 bases stayed unmatched. This CDR3 has 16 amino acids. From germline, CDR1 is SGHNT and CDR2 YYREEE (reference sequence).

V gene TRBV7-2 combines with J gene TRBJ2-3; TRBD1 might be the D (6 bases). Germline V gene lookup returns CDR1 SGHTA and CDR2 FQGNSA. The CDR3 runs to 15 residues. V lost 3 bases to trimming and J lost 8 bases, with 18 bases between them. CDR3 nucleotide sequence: TGTGCCAGCAGCTTTGGTGGGGGCCGTCTGGGTACGCAGTATTTT. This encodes CASSFGGGRLGTQYF. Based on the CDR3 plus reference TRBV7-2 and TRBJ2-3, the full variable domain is GAGVSQSPSNKVTEKGKDVELRCDPISGHTALYWYRQSLGQGLEFLIYFQGNSAPDKSGLPSDRFSAERTGGSVSTLTIQRTQQEDSAVYLCASSFGGGRLGTQYFGPGTRLTVL.

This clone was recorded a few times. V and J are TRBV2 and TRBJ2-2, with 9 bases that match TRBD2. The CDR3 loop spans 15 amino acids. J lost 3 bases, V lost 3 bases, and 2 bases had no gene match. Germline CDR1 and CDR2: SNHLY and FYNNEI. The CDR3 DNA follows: TGTGCCAGCAGTGAGACTAGCGGTCACACCGGGGAGCTGTTTTTT. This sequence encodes CASSETSGHTGELFF. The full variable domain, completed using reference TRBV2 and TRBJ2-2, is EPEVTQTPSHQVTQMGQEVILRCVPISNHLYFYWYRQILGQKVEFLVSFYNNEISEKSEIFDDQFSVERPDGSNFTLKIRSTKLEDSAMYFCASSETSGHTGELFFGEGSRLTVL.

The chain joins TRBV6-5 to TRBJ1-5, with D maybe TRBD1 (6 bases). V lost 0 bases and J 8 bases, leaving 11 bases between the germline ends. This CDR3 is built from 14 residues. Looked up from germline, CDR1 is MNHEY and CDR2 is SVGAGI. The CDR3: CASSYSRGGEPQHF. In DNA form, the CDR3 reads TGTGCCAGCAGTTACTCGAGAGGGGGGGAGCCCCAGCATTTT.

Here the CDR3 reads CAISESRTVLNTEAFF. CDR3 nucleotide sequence: TGTGCCATCAGTGAGTCCAGGACAGTCCTGAACACTGAAGCTTTCTTT. This rearrangement joins TRBV10-3 to TRBJ1-1; D may be TRBD1 (6 bases). Trimming took 0 bases from V and 0 from J, leaving 11 bases between them. CDR3 length: 16 residues. Germline assignment: CDR1 ENHRY and CDR2 SYGVKD.

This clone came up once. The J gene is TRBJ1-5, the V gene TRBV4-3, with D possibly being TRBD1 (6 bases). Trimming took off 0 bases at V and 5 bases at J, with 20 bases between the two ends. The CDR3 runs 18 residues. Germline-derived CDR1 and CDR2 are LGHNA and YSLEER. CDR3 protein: CASSQDWGEGGADQPQHF. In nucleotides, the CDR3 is TGCGCCAGCAGCCAAGATTGGGGTGAGGGGGGAGCGGATCAGCCCCAGCATTTT.

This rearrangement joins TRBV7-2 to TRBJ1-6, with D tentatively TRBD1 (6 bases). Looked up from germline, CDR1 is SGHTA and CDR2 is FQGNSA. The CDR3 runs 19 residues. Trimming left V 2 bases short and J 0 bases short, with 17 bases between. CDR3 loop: CASSLIRTVLSSYNSPLHF. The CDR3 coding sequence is TGTGCCAGCAGCTTAATACGGACAGTTCTAAGCTCCTATAATTCACCCCTCCACTTT.

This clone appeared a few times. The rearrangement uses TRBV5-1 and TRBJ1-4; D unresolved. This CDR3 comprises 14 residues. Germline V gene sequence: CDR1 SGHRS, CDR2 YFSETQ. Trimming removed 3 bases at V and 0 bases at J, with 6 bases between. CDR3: CASSSLATNEKLFF. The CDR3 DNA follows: TGCGCCAGCAGCTCGTTAGCAACTAATGAAAAACTGTTTTTT.

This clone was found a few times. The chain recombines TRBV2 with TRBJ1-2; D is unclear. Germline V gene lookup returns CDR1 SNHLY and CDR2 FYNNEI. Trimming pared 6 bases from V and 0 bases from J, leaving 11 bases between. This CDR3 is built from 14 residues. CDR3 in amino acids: CASSTNNANYGYTF. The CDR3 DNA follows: TGTGCCAGCAGCACGAACAACGCTAACTATGGCTACACCTTC.

CDR3 sequence: CASRPGGQLAGPSGETQYF. CDR3 sequence (DNA): TGTGCCAGCAGGCCAGGGGGACAATTAGCGGGACCTTCCGGGGAGACCCAGTACTTC. V is TRBV2 and J is TRBJ2-5; possibly TRBD2 for D (8 bases). V shed 6 bases and J shed 5 bases, with 31 bases lying between them. The CDR3 covers 19 residues. The germline gives CDR1 SNHLY, CDR2 FYNNEI.

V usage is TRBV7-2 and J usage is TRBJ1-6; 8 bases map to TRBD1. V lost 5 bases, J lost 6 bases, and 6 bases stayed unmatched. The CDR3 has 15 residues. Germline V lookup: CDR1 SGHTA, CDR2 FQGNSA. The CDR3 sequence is CASSVATGVNSPLHF. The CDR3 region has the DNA TGTGCCAGCAGCGTGGCGACAGGGGTTAATTCACCCCTCCACTTT.

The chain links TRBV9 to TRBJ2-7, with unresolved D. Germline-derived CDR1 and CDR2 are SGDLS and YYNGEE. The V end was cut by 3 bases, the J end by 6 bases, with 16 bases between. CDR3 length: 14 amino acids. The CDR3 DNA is TGTGCCAGCAGCGAGAACCCCTGGAGCTCCGAGCAGTACTTC. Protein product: CASSENPWSSEQYF.

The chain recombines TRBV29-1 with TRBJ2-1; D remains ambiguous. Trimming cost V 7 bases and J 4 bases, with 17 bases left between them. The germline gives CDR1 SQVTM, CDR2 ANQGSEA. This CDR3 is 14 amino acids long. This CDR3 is CSGEARLSYNEQFF. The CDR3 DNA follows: TGCAGCGGGGAAGCTAGACTTTCTTACAATGAGCAGTTCTTC.

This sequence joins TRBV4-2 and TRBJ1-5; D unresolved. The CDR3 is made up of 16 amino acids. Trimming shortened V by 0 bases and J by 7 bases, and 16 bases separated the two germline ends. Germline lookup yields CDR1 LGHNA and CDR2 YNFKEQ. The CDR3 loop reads CASSQELAQLGQPQHF. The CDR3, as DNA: TGTGCCAGCAGCCAAGAGCTGGCACAGCTGGGGCAGCCCCAGCATTTT.

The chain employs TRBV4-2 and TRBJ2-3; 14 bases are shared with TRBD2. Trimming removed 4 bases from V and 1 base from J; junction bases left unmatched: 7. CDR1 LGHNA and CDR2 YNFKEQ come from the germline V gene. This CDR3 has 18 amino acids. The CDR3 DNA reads TGTGCCAGCAGCCCAAGGACTAGCGGGAGGTATCGCACAGATACGCAGTATTTT. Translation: CASSPRTSGRYRTDTQYF.

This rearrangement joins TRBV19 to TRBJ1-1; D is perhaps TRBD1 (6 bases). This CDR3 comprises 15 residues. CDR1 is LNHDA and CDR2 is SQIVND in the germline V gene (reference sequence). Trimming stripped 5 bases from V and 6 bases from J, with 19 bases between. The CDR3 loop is CASSELTGLSPEAFF. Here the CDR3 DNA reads TGTGCCAGTAGTGAACTAACAGGGTTGAGTCCTGAAGCTTTCTTT.

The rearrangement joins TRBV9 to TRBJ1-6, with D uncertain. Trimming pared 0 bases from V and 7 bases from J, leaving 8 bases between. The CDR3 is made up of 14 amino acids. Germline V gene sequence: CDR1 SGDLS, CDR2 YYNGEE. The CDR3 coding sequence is TGTGCCAGCAGCGTAGGGACGGCCAATTCACCCCTCCACTTT. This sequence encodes CASSVGTANSPLHF.

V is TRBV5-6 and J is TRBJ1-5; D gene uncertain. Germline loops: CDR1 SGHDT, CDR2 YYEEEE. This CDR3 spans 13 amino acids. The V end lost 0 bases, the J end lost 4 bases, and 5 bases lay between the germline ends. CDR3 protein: CASSLAGNQPQHF. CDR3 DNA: TGTGCCAGCAGCTTGGCGGGGAATCAGCCCCAGCATTTT.

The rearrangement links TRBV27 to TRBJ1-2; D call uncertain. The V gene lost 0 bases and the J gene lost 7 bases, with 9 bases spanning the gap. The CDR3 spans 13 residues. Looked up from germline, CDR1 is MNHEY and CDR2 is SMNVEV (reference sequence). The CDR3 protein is CASSLSKIGGYTF. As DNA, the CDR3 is TGTGCCAGCAGTTTATCGAAAATTGGTGGCTACACCTTC.

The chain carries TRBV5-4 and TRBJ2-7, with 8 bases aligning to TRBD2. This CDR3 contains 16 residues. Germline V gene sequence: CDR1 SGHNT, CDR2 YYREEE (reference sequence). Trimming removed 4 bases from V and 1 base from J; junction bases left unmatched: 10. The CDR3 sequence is CASSQGSLAGSYEQYF. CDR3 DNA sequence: TGTGCCAGCAGCCAAGGTTCCCTAGCGGGTTCCTACGAGCAGTACTTC.

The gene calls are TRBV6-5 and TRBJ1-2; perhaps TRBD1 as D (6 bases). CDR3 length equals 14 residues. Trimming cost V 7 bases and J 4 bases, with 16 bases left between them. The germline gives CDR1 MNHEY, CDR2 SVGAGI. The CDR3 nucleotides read TGTGCCAGCAATCTGGGAGGGGGACTCTATGGCTACACCTTC. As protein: CASNLGGGLYGYTF.